The text below deals with one T cell receptor beta chain. Its antigen is not identified. The template used for profiling TCR beta VDJ and CDR3 was genomic DNA. MiXCR was run by TCRdb on the reads, yielding one entry per CDR3 protein. This repertoire shows roughly 250,000 distinct CDR3 sequences, around 43% found once; its top ten account for over 7.5%. The sample is drawn from a study of CD8+CD57+ T cells in acquired aplastic anemia. Study observations and caveats: In CD8+ cells, Simpson's diversity showed no significant difference between patients and controls.

Sequencing was done on patients that had shown CD8+CD57+ cell expansion by flow cytometry. Blood was sampled before the patients had received any therapy. The sample taken for sequencing was sorted CD4+, CD8+, or CD8+CD57+ T cells (not recorded which) from PBMCs. The receptor comes from a human donor with aplastic anemia.

CDR3 region: CASSSAGERDGYTF. As DNA, the CDR3 is TGTGCCAGCAGTTCGGCAGGGGAAAGGGATGGCTACACCTTC. The chain joins TRBV28 to TRBJ1-2, with D perhaps matching TRBD1 (6 bases). Germline CDR1 reads MDHEN; CDR2 reads SYDVKM. CDR3 size: 14 residues. V lost 4 bases, J lost 6 bases, and 15 bases lay in between.